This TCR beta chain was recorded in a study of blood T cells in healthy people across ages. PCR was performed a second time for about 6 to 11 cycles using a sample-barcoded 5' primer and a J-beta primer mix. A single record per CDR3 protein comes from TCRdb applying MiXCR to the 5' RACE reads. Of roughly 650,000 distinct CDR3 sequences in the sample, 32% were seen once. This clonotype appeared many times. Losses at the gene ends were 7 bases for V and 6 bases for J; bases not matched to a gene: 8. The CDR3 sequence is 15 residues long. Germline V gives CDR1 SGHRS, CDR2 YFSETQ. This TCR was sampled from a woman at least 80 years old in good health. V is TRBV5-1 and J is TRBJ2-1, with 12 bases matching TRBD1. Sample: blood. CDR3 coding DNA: TGCGCCAGCTCCGATTGGGACAGGGGGCGCAATGAGCAGTTCTTC. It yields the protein CASSDWDRGRNEQFF.